These 25 T cell receptor beta chains were sequenced from one sample in a study of blood T cell repertoires in COVID-19. Here immunoSEQ multiplex PCR was the method, and the copy in TCRdb shows in-frame clones only, minus some. In the table there are about 200,000 clones, 89% of which are singletons. The sequenced material came from PBMCs or T cells enriched from blood (not recorded which). These TCRs come from a woman aged 18 to 35 who had recovered from COVID-19.

This rearrangement joins TRBV4-1 to TRBJ1-6; no clear D gene. V dropped 0 bases and J dropped 6 bases, with 12 bases sitting between them. Germline CDR1 reads MGHRA; CDR2 reads YSYEKL. CDR3 size: 16 residues. CDR3 residues: CASSQESRVTNSPLHF. CDR3 coding DNA: TGCGCCAGCAGCCAAGAGTCCCGGGTAACTAATTCACCCCTCCACTTT.

The rearrangement uses TRBV6-2 or TRBV6-3 and TRBJ1-1, with D tentatively TRBD1 (6 bases). The CDR3 sequence is 16 residues long. Between the trimmed V and J ends, which lost 6 bases and 2 bases, there was a span of 19 bases. Looked up from germline, CDR1 is MNHEY and CDR2 is SVGEGT. The DNA for the CDR3 is TGTGCCAGCAGCAGGGGACACTTGGGGCGTAACACTGAAGCTTTCTTT. Translating gives CASSRGHLGRNTEAFF.

The rearrangement links TRBV30 to TRBJ1-1; D unresolved. V lost 2 bases and J lost 4, with 8 bases in between. Germline lookup yields CDR1 GTSNPN and CDR2 SVGIG (reference sequence). The CDR3 runs 12 residues. The CDR3 loop is CAWSHEGTEAFF. For the CDR3, the DNA is TGTGCCTGGAGTCATGAGGGCACTGAAGCTTTCTTT.

Only one count was recorded for this clone. The chain couples TRBV10-3 to TRBJ1-6, with 7 bases lining up with TRBD1. V lost 5 bases and J lost 7; bases outside the gene matches: 5. From germline, CDR1 is ENHRY and CDR2 SYGVKD. This CDR3 spans 14 amino acids. Here the CDR3 DNA reads TGTGCCATCAGTTCAGGGGGTGGCAATTCACCCCTCCACTTT. This translates into CAISSGGGNSPLHF.

The genes are TRBV10-3 and TRBJ2-1, with 7 bases lining up with TRBD2. The CDR3 contains 17 residues. Germline loops: CDR1 ENHRY, CDR2 SYGVKD. The V and J ends lost 2 bases and 0 bases, in that order; junction bases with no gene match: 7. CDR3 region: CAISELTRGSSYNEQFF. In DNA form, the CDR3 reads TGTGCCATCAGTGAGCTTACGCGGGGGAGCTCCTACAATGAGCAGTTCTTC.

This chain uses TRBV19 with TRBJ2-1; 11 bases match TRBD1. The CDR3 spans 15 residues. V lost 5 bases, J lost 7 bases, and 7 bases stayed unmatched. CDR1 is LNHDA, CDR2 SQIVND, per germline (reference sequence). The CDR3 is CASSGVRDRGNEQFF. CDR3 nucleotides: TGTGCCAGTAGTGGGGTTCGGGACAGGGGGAATGAGCAGTTCTTC.

The chain uses TRBV27 and TRBJ2-5; the match to TRBD1 covers 7 bases. Germline assignment: CDR1 MNHEY and CDR2 SMNVEV (reference sequence). The CDR3 is made up of 16 amino acids. The J segment lost 3 bases and the V segment lost 4 bases, leaving 11 bases of the junction unmatched. The CDR3 coding sequence is TGTGCCAGCAGTTCCCAAGCGACAGGGTGGGAAGAGACCCAGTACTTC. It translates to CASSSQATGWEETQYF.

The chain carries TRBV28 and TRBJ1-5; no clear D gene. The CDR3 is made up of 14 amino acids. CDR1 and CDR2 from the germline V gene are MDHEN and SYDVKM. Trimming left V 6 bases short and J 3 bases short, with 12 bases between. CDR3 sequence reads: CASRDAGSNQPQHF. In DNA form, the CDR3 reads TGTGCCAGCAGAGATGCCGGGTCCAATCAGCCCCAGCATTTT.

This clone has just one count. The chain links TRBV5-1 to TRBJ2-1; TRBD2 aligns across 9 bases. From germline, CDR1 is SGHRS and CDR2 YFSETQ. The ends lost 7 bases at V and 8 bases at J; junction bases unmatched: 13. This CDR3 is built from 15 residues. The CDR3: CASSSLAGSKDEQFF. CDR3 in DNA: TGCGCCAGCTCGTCCCTAGCGGGGTCAAAGGATGAGCAGTTCTTC.

In its sample, this clone was seen a few times. V and J are TRBV2 and TRBJ1-3; D is undetermined. The V end was cut by 6 bases, the J end by 0 bases, with 12 bases between. The germline CDR1 and CDR2 sequences are SNHLY and FYNNEI. CDR3 length: 15 amino acids. CDR3 region: CASSGLGISGNTIYF. The CDR3 nucleotides are TGTGCCAGCAGCGGCCTCGGGATCTCTGGAAACACCATATATTTT.

The chain couples TRBV21-1 to TRBJ1-4; the D segment call TRBD1 is taken from the table without a DNA check. TRBV21-1 is given as a pseudogene. The CDR3 extends over 17 amino acids. This CDR3 is CASSKVRTEATNEKLFF. CDR3 in DNA: TGTGCCAGCAGCAAAGTAAGGACAGAGGCAACTAATGAAAAACTGTTTTTT.

This chain uses TRBV28 with TRBJ1-1, with D possibly matching TRBD1 (6 bases). There are 14 residues in the CDR3. V was clipped by 6 bases and J by 2 bases, with 13 bases between them. Germline CDR1 reads MDHEN; CDR2 reads SYDVKM. In DNA, the CDR3 is TGTGCCAGCAGGGTAGGGGGTAGAAACACTGAAGCTTTCTTT. Its protein product is CASRVGGRNTEAFF.

The V and J genes are TRBV18 and TRBJ1-1; TRBD1 is a possible D gene (5 bases). V lost 3 bases and J 4 bases, leaving 15 bases between the germline ends. This CDR3 has 15 amino acids. In germline, CDR1 is KGHSH, CDR2 LQKENI. CDR3 loop: CASSPTDAGPTEAFF. CDR3 nucleotides: TGTGCCAGCTCACCCACTGATGCAGGGCCCACTGAAGCTTTCTTT. The whole variable domain, filled in from reference TRBV18 and TRBJ1-1, reads NAGVMQNPRHLVRRRGQEARLRCSPMKGHSHVYWYRQLPEEGLKFMVYLQKENIIDESGMPKERFSAEFPKEGPSILRIQQVVRGDSAAYFCASSPTDAGPTEAFFGQGTRLTVV.

This clone was seen more than once but under ten times. The chain links TRBV27 to TRBJ1-5; TRBD1 agrees at 8 bases. After removal of 3 bases from V and 7 bases from J, the junction contained 11 bases not matched to a gene. This CDR3 region has 16 residues. The V gene's germline CDR1 is MNHEY and CDR2 SMNVEV (reference sequence). Here the CDR3 reads CASSFVLGQGEQPQHF. DNA of the CDR3: TGTGCCAGCAGTTTCGTTTTAGGACAGGGTGAACAGCCCCAGCATTTT.

The CDR3, as DNA: TGTGCCATCCCTGAGGGGGGACAGGGCGGAGATCAGCCCCAGCATTTT. Translation: CAIPEGGQGGDQPQHF. This chain joins TRBV10-3 and TRBJ1-5; 9 positions match TRBD1. CDR1 and CDR2 from the germline V gene are ENHRY and SYGVKD. CDR3 size: 16 residues. V lost 8 bases, J lost 5 bases, and 13 bases stayed unmatched.

This clone was observed a handful of times. CDR3 bases: TGTGCCACCAGTATCTATAGGGGTTCCCTTGGCTACACCTTC. Protein sequence: CATSIYRGSLGYTF. The chain has TRBV15 and TRBJ1-2; perhaps TRBD1 as D (5 bases). V was trimmed by 6 bases and J by 7 bases, leaving 18 bases between them. Per the germline V gene, CDR1 is LNHNV and CDR2 is YYDKDF (reference sequence). The CDR3 contains 14 residues.

The gene calls are TRBV2 and TRBJ1-1; D ambiguous. The CDR3 has 14 residues. Trimming removed 3 bases at V and 1 base at J, with 9 bases between. CDR1 SNHLY and CDR2 FYNNEI come from the germline V gene. The CDR3 protein is CASSDRDTNTEAFF. DNA for the CDR3: TGTGCCAGCAGTGACCGAGACACGAACACTGAAGCTTTCTTT. Variable domain in full (rest from reference TRBV2 and TRBJ1-1): EPEVTQTPSHQVTQMGQEVILRCVPISNHLYFYWYRQILGQKVEFLVSFYNNEISEKSEIFDDQFSVERPDGSNFTLKIRSTKLEDSAMYFCASSDRDTNTEAFFGQGTRLTVV.

J is TRBJ2-7 and V is TRBV7-9, with D possibly matching TRBD2 (6 bases). V gave up 10 bases and J gave up 0 bases, with 13 bases separating them. Germline CDR1 is SEHNR and CDR2 is FQNEAQ (reference sequence). The CDR3 loop spans 13 amino acids. CDR3 nucleotides: TGTGCCACCGGGACTGGGAGCTCCTACGAGCAGTACTTC. Amino acids: CATGTGSSYEQYF.

The chain links TRBV12-3 or TRBV12-4 to TRBJ1-2; D unresolved. The germline V and J ends were trimmed by 3 bases and 8 bases, with 10 bases remaining between them. CDR3 length: 12 residues. CDR3 residues: CASSFSTSGYTF. The DNA for the CDR3 is TGTGCCAGCAGTTTCTCGACTAGCGGCTACACCTTC.

J is TRBJ2-7 and V is TRBV7-9; D might be TRBD1 (6 bases). The germline gives CDR1 SEHNR, CDR2 FQNEAQ (reference sequence). The CDR3 covers 15 residues. Trimming shortened V by 5 bases and J by 3 bases, and 17 bases separated the two germline ends. This chain's CDR3 is CASSPGDISRYEQYF. The CDR3 DNA is TGTGCCAGCAGCCCAGGGGACATATCTCGCTACGAGCAGTACTTC. Filled out from reference TRBV7-9 and TRBJ2-7, the complete variable domain reads DTGVSQNPRHKITKRGQNVTFRCDPISEHNRLYWYRQTLGQGPEFLTYFQNEAQLEKSRLLSDRFSAERPKGSFSTLEIQRTEQGDSAMYLCASSPGDISRYEQYFGPGTRLTVT.

This chain connects TRBV19 to TRBJ1-3; 7 nucleotides line up with TRBD1. The CDR3 runs 16 residues. The J segment lost 1 base and the V segment lost 6 bases, leaving 9 bases of the junction unmatched. Germline CDR1 is LNHDA and CDR2 is SQIVND (reference sequence). CDR3 protein: CASSQGGSRSGNTIYF. The DNA for the CDR3 is TGTGCCAGTAGCCAGGGGGGCAGCAGGTCTGGAAACACCATATATTTT.

J is TRBJ2-5 and V is TRBV7-9; 8 positions agree with TRBD2. The ends lost 1 base at V and 1 base at J; junction bases unmatched: 2. Germline V CDR1 and CDR2: SEHNR, FQNEAQ (reference sequence). The CDR3 extends over 15 amino acids. The CDR3 coding sequence is TGTGCCAGCAGCTTAGACGGGAGGGCCCAAGAGACCCAGTACTTC. Its protein product is CASSLDGRAQETQYF.

This CDR3 reads CASSLGGQGYHGYTF. CDR3 in DNA: TGCGCCAGCAGCTTGGGGGGACAGGGGTACCATGGCTACACCTTC. The chain links TRBV5-1 to TRBJ1-2; 10 nucleotides match TRBD1. The CDR3 has 15 amino acids. V was clipped by 0 bases and J by 6 bases; unmatched bases: 5. Germline loops: CDR1 SGHRS, CDR2 YFSETQ.

This clone occurred a few times. V and J are TRBV5-4 and TRBJ1-1, with D perhaps TRBD1 (6 bases). This CDR3 is built from 12 residues. Trimming stripped 0 bases from V and 6 bases from J, with 6 bases between. Germline V gene data show CDR1 as SGHNT and CDR2 as YYREEE (reference sequence). The CDR3 DNA follows: TGTGCCAGCAGCTTGGAGGGGGCTGAAGCTTTCTTT. It encodes CASSLEGAEAFF.

The V and J genes are TRBV2 and TRBJ1-6; D not resolved. Germline CDR1 reads SNHLY; CDR2 reads FYNNEI. V was pared by 6 bases and J by 13 bases, with 13 bases between. The CDR3 loop spans 12 amino acids. The CDR3: CASSKQNWPLHF. Here the CDR3 DNA reads TGTGCCAGCAGCAAACAGAACTGGCCCCTCCACTTT.